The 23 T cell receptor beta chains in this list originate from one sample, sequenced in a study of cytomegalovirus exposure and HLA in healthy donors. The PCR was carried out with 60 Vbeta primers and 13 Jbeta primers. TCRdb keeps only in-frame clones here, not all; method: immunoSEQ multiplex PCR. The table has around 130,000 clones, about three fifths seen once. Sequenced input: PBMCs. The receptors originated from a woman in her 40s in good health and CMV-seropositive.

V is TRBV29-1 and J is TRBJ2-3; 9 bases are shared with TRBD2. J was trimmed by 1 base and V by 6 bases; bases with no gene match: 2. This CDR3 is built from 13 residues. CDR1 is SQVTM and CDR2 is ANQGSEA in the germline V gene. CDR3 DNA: TGCAGCGTGCGGACTAGCGGCACAGATACGCAGTATTTT. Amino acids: CSVRTSGTDTQYF.

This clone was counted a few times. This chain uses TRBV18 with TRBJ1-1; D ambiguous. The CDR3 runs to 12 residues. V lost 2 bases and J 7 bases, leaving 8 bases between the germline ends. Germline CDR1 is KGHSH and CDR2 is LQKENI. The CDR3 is CASSPLSDEAFF. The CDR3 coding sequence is TGTGCCAGCTCACCATTGTCAGATGAAGCTTTCTTT.

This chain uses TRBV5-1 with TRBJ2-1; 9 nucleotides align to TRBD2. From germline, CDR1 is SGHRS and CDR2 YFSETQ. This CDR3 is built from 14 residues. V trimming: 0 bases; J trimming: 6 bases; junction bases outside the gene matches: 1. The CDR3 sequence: CASSLGGRANEQFF. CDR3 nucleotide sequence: TGCGCCAGCAGCTTGGGCGGGAGGGCCAATGAGCAGTTCTTC.

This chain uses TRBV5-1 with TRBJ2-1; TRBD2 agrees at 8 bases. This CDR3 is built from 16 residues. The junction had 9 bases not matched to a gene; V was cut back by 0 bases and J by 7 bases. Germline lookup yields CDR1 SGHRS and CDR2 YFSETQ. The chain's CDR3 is CASSLGTSFTDNEQFF. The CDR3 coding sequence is TGCGCCAGCAGCTTGGGGACTAGCTTTACGGATAATGAGCAGTTCTTC.

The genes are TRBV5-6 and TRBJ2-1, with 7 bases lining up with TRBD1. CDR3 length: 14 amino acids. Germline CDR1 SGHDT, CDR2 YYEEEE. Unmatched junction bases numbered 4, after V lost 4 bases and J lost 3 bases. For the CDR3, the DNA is TGTGCCAGCAGCCGTAACAGGGGCTACAATGAGCAGTTCTTC. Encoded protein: CASSRNRGYNEQFF.

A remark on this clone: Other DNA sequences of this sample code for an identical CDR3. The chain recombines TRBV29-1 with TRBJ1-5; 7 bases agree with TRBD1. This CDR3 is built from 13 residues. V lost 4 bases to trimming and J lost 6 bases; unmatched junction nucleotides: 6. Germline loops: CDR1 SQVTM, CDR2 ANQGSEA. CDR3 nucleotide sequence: TGCAGCGTTGGCACAGGGGAAGGTCAGCCCCAGCATTTT. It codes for CSVGTGEGQPQHF.

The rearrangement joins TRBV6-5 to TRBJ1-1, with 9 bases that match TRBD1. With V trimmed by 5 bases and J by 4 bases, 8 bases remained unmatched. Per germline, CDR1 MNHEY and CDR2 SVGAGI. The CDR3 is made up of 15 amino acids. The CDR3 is CASSALGQGATEAFF. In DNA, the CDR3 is TGTGCCAGCAGTGCCCTGGGACAGGGTGCCACTGAAGCTTTCTTT.

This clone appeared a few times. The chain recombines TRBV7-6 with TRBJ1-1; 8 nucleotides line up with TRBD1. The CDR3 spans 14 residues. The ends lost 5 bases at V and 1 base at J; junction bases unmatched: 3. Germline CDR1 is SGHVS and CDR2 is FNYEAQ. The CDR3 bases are TGTGCCAGCAGCCCCGGACAGGGGAACACTGAAGCTTTCTTT. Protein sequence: CASSPGQGNTEAFF.

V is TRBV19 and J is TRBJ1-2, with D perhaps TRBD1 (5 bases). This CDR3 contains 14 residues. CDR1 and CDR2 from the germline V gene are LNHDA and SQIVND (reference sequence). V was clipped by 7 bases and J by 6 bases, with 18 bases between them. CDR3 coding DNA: TGTGCCAGTAATTCGGACACTCCTGGGGATGGCTACACCTTC. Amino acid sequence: CASNSDTPGDGYTF.

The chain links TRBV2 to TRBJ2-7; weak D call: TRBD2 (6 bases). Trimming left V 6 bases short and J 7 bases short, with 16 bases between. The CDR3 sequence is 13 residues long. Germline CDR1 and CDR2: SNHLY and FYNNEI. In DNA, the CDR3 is TGTGCCAGCAGCGCGGGACCGAGGGGTGAGCAGTACTTC. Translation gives CASSAGPRGEQYF.

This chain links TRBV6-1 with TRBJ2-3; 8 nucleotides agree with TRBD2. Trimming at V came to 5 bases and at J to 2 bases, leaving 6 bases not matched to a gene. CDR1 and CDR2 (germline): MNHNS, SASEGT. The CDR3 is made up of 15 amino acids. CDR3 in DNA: TGTGCCAGCAGTTGGAGCGGGGGTAACACAGATACGCAGTATTTT. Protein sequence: CASSWSGGNTDTQYF.

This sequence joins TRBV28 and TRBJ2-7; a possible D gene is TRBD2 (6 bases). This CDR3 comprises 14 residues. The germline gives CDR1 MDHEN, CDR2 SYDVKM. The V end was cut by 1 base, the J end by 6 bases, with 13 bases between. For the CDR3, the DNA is TGTGCCAGCAGTTTATCCGTGGGGGGAGGCGAGCAGTACTTC. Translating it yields CASSLSVGGGEQYF.

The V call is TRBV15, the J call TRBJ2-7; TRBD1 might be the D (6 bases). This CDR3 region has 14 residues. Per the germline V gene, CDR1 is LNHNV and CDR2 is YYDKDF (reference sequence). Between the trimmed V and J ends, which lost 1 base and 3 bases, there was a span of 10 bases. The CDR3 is CATSRGQVLYEQYF. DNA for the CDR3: TGTGCCACCAGCAGAGGACAGGTGCTCTACGAGCAGTACTTC.

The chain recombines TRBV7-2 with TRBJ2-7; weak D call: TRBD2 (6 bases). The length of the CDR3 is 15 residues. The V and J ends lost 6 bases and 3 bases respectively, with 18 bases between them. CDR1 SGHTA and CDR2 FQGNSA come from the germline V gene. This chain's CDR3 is CASRLGGGMDYEQYF. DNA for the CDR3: TGTGCCAGCAGGCTGGGAGGCGGTATGGACTACGAGCAGTACTTC.

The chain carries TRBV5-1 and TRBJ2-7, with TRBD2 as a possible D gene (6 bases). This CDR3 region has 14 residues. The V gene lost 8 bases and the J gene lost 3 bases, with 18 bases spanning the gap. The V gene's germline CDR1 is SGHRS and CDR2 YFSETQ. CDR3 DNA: TGCGCCAGTTCAAATACCGGGACTGACTACGAGCAGTACTTC. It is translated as CASSNTGTDYEQYF.

Written as DNA, the CDR3 is TGTGCCAGTAGTGTGCGACTAGCGGCGATCACAGATACGCAGTATTTT. Translated: CASSVRLAAITDTQYF. The V gene is TRBV19, the J gene TRBJ2-3; 9 nucleotides line up with TRBD2. Germline V gives CDR1 LNHDA, CDR2 SQIVND (reference sequence). V dropped 5 bases and J dropped 2; count of bases not matched to a gene: 8. This CDR3 comprises 16 residues.

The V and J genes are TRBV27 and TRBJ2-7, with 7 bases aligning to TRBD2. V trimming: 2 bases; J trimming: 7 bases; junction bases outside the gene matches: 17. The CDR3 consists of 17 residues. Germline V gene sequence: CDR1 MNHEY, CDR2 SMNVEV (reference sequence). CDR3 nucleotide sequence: TGTGCCAGCAGTTTAAATGGGCCGGGGGGTGGGGAGGCGGAGCAGTACTTC. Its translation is CASSLNGPGGGEAEQYF.

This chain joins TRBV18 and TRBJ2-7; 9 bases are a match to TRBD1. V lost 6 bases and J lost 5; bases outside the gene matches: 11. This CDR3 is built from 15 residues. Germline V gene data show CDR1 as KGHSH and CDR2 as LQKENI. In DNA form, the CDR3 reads TGTGCCAGCTCCCTCAACCGGGACAGGGCCCACGAGCAGTACTTC. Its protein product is CASSLNRDRAHEQYF.

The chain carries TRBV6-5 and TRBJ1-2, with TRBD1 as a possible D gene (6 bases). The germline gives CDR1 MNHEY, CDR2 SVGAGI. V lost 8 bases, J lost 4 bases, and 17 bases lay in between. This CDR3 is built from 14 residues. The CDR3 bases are TGTGCCAGCTTCTCCGCGGGGGGGCCCTATGGCTACACCTTC. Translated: CASFSAGGPYGYTF.

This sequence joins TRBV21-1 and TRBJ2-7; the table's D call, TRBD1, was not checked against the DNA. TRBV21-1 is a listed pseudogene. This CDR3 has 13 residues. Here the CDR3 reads CASSTDRAGEQYF. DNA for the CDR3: TGTGCCAGCAGCACCGACAGGGCTGGAGAGCAGTACTTC.

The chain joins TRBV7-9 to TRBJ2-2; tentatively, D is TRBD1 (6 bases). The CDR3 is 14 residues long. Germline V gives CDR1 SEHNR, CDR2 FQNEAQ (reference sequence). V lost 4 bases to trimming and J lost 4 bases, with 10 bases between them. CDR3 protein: CASSSQGSTGELFF. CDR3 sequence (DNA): TGTGCCAGCAGCTCACAGGGTTCCACCGGGGAGCTGTTTTTT.

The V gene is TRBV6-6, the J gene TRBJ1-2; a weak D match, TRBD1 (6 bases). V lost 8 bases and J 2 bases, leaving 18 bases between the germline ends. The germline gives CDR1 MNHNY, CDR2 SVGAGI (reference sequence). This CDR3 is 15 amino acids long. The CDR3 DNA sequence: TGTGCCAGCGGGGACACCGGTACGCCGAACTATGGCTACACCTTC. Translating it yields CASGDTGTPNYGYTF.

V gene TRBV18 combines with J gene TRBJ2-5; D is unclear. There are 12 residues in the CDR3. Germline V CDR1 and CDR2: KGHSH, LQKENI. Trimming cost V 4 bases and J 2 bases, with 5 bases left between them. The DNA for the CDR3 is TGTGCCAGCTCACAGCTACAAGAGACCCAGTACTTC. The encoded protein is CASSQLQETQYF.